The rows below give T cell receptor beta chains drawn from one sample of a study of blood T cell repertoires in COVID-19. Sequencing used immunoSEQ multiplex PCR; TCRdb keeps in-frame clones, though not all of them. The data contain about 170,000 clones, under 95% of them seen just once; the ten biggest clones take up around 4.8%. The material sequenced was peripheral blood. The receptors come from a young man with COVID-19, enrolled during active disease. Both conserved end residues are part of each CDR3. D genes are given only for firm matches. Expanded clones are given a class, and other clones once, few, many or no size at all.

D: TRBD2; V: TRBV14; size: .; length: 16; J: TRBJ2-6; CDR3: CASSQEGGSGANVLTF; DNA: TGTGCCAGCAGCCAAGAGGGGGGGAGCGGGGCCAACGTCCTGACTTTC
D: .; V: TRBV5-8; size: once; length: 12; J: TRBJ1-5; CDR3: CASSLAGGPQHF; DNA: TGTGCCAGCAGCTTGGCAGGAGGACCCCAGCATTTT
D: TRBD2; V: TRBV7-3; size: once; length: 14; J: TRBJ2-1; CDR3: CASSLTAGGPEQFF; DNA: TGTGCCAGCAGCTTAACCGCGGGAGGGCCTGAGCAGTTCTTC
D: .; V: TRBV27; size: .; length: 14; J: TRBJ1-2; CDR3: CASSLTGESDGYTF; DNA: TGTGCCAGCAGCCTTACCGGGGAGTCGGATGGCTACACCTTC
D: .; V: TRBV6-5; size: .; length: 15; J: TRBJ1-1; CDR3: CASAPAPYSNTEAFF; DNA: TGTGCCAGCGCCCCCGCCCCATACAGCAACACTGAAGCTTTCTTT
D: .; V: TRBV12-2; size: once; length: 15; J: TRBJ2-2; CDR3: CASRTGTANTGELFF; DNA: TGTGCAAGTCGCACCGGGACAGCGAACACCGGGGAGCTGTTTTTT
D: .; V: TRBV30; size: .; length: 13; J: TRBJ2-7; CDR3: CAGEGSGIYEQYF; DNA: TGTGCCGGGGAAGGTAGCGGAATCTACGAGCAGTACTTC
D: TRBD2; V: TRBV28; size: .; length: 16; J: TRBJ2-1; CDR3: CASSSGLAGGPIEQFF; DNA: TGTGCCAGCAGTTCCGGACTAGCGGGAGGGCCGATCGAGCAGTTCTTC
D: .; V: TRBV6-6; size: .; length: 16; J: TRBJ2-1; CDR3: CASSSLRGPSYNEQFF; DNA: TGTGCCAGCAGTTCCCTCAGGGGACCCTCCTACAATGAGCAGTTCTTC
D: TRBD1; V: TRBV9; size: .; length: 14; J: TRBJ1-4; CDR3: CASGEGRGSEKLFF; DNA: TGTGCCAGCGGAGAGGGCAGGGGGAGTGAAAAACTGTTTTTT
D: .; V: TRBV7-3; size: .; length: 14; J: TRBJ2-1; CDR3: CASSLIGPGNEQFF; DNA: TGTGCCAGCAGCTTAATCGGTCCGGGGAATGAGCAGTTCTTC
D: .; V: TRBV6-4; size: .; length: 14; J: TRBJ2-1; CDR3: CAVSRDNSYNEQFF; DNA: TGTGCCGTCTCCCGGGACAACTCCTACAATGAGCAGTTCTTC
D: TRBD1; V: TRBV9; size: .; length: 15; J: TRBJ1-5; CDR3: CASSVSGQGHQPQHF; DNA: TGTGCCAGCAGCGTCTCGGGACAGGGCCATCAGCCCCAGCATTTT
D: .; V: TRBV7-9; size: .; length: 14; J: TRBJ1-1; CDR3: CASSWKNLDTEAFF; DNA: TGTGCCAGCAGCTGGAAGAACCTAGACACTGAAGCTTTCTTT
D: .; V: TRBV12-3/TRBV12-4; size: .; length: 13; J: TRBJ2-1; CDR3: CASSSTAYNEQFF; DNA: TGTGCCAGCAGTAGTACAGCCTACAATGAGCAGTTCTTC
D: .; V: TRBV12-5; size: .; length: 13; J: TRBJ1-1; CDR3: CASGRGTGTEAFF; DNA: TGTGCTAGTGGTAGGGGAACAGGGACTGAAGCTTTCTTT
D: .; V: TRBV2; size: once; length: 16; J: TRBJ2-2; CDR3: CASVGLWAGSAGELFF; DNA: TGTGCCAGTGTCGGTCTATGGGCAGGATCGGCCGGGGAGCTGTTTTTT
D: .; V: TRBV28; size: .; length: 14; J: TRBJ2-6; CDR3: CASGPQSGANVLTF; DNA: TGTGCCAGTGGCCCGCAATCTGGGGCCAACGTCCTGACTTTC
D: TRBD2; V: TRBV15; size: .; length: 18; J: TRBJ2-7; CDR3: CATSRDRPSSGRAYEQYF; DNA: TGTGCCACCAGCAGAGATCGGCCCTCTAGCGGGAGGGCGTACGAGCAGTACTTC
D: .; V: TRBV10-1; size: .; length: 13; J: TRBJ2-1; CDR3: CASSLGGGNEQFF; DNA: TGCGCCAGCAGTTTGGGAGGGGGCAATGAGCAGTTCTTC
D: TRBD1; V: TRBV19; size: once; length: 18; J: TRBJ1-5; CDR3: CASSPPGQKRWGNQPQHF; DNA: TGTGCCAGTAGTCCCCCGGGACAGAAGAGATGGGGCAATCAGCCCCAGCATTTT
D: TRBD1; V: TRBV5-1; size: .; length: 14; J: TRBJ1-1; CDR3: CASSPVTGETEAFF; DNA: TGCGCCAGCAGCCCGGTGACAGGGGAGACTGAAGCTTTCTTT
D: TRBD1; V: TRBV5-5; size: .; length: 15; J: TRBJ1-5; CDR3: CASSPGDSSNQPQHF; DNA: TGTGCCAGCAGCCCGGGGGACAGTAGCAATCAGCCCCAGCATTTT
D: TRBD1; V: TRBV24-1; size: .; length: 13; J: TRBJ2-1; CDR3: CATSRTGINEQFF; DNA: TGTGCCACCAGTAGGACAGGGATCAATGAGCAGTTCTTC
D: .; V: TRBV6-5; size: once; length: 16; J: TRBJ2-1; CDR3: CASSYREGAVYNEQFF; DNA: TGTGCCAGCAGTTATCGGGAGGGGGCTGTATACAATGAGCAGTTCTTC
D: .; V: TRBV10-3; size: .; length: 12; J: TRBJ1-5; CDR3: CAISERGEEQHF; DNA: TGTGCCATCAGTGAGCGAGGGGAGGAGCAGCATTTT
D: .; V: TRBV11-3; size: .; length: 14; J: TRBJ2-2; CDR3: CASSSRGSPGELFF; DNA: TGTGCCAGCAGCTCCCGAGGGAGTCCCGGGGAGCTGTTTTTT
D: .; V: TRBV30; size: .; length: 15; J: TRBJ2-7; CDR3: CAWSVRGLGGYEQYF; DNA: TGTGCCTGGAGTGTCCGGGGTCTCGGGGGCTACGAGCAGTACTTC
D: TRBD2; V: TRBV5-1; size: .; length: 15; J: TRBJ2-3; CDR3: CASSFLAGSTDTQYF; DNA: TGCGCCAGCAGCTTCCTAGCGGGGAGCACAGATACGCAGTATTTT
D: .; V: TRBV6-5; size: .; length: 15; J: TRBJ1-5; CDR3: CASSQGLYSNQPQHF; DNA: TGTGCCAGCAGTCAGGGACTGTATAGCAATCAGCCCCAGCATTTT
D: .; V: TRBV30; size: .; length: 13; J: TRBJ1-5; CDR3: CAWSFRGGQPQHF; DNA: TGTGCCTGGAGTTTTAGGGGAGGACAGCCCCAGCATTTT
D: .; V: TRBV19; size: .; length: 13; J: TRBJ1-4; CDR3: CASTQGTTEKLFF; DNA: TGTGCCAGTACCCAGGGTACTACCGAAAAACTGTTTTTT
D: TRBD2; V: TRBV27; size: .; length: 16; J: TRBJ2-6; CDR3: CASSLWEGTGANVLTF; DNA: TGTGCCAGCAGTTTATGGGAGGGTACCGGGGCCAACGTCCTGACTTTC
D: TRBD1; V: TRBV28; size: few; length: 14; J: TRBJ1-4; CDR3: CASGDRGRQEKLLF; DNA: TGTGCCAGCGGTGACAGGGGTCGACAGGAAAAACTGCTTTTT
D: TRBD1; V: TRBV5-4; size: .; length: 15; J: TRBJ1-4; CDR3: CASSPSGQVGEKLFF; DNA: TGTGCCAGCAGCCCCTCGGGACAGGTGGGAGAAAAACTGTTTTTT
D: TRBD2; V: TRBV9; size: .; length: 16; J: TRBJ2-1; CDR3: CASSQAGGPSYNEQFF; DNA: TGTGCCAGCTCTCAAGCGGGAGGGCCTTCCTACAATGAGCAGTTCTTC
D: TRBD1; V: TRBV15; size: .; length: 16; J: TRBJ1-5; CDR3: CATSRDRIGDRQPQHF; DNA: TGTGCCACCAGCAGAGATCGGATTGGGGACAGGCAGCCCCAGCATTTT
D: TRBD1; V: TRBV11-2; size: .; length: 13; J: TRBJ1-1; CDR3: CASSLQGDTEAFF; DNA: TGTGCCAGCAGCCTCCAGGGGGACACTGAAGCTTTCTTT
D: TRBD1; V: TRBV12-3/TRBV12-4; size: .; length: 13; J: TRBJ2-7; CDR3: CASSYGQAYEQYF; DNA: TGTGCCAGCAGTTATGGACAGGCCTACGAGCAGTACTTC
D: .; V: TRBV29-1; size: once; length: 12; J: TRBJ2-1; CDR3: CSVEQIYNEQFF; DNA: TGCAGCGTTGAACAGATATACAATGAGCAGTTCTTC
D: TRBD1; V: TRBV28; size: .; length: 16; J: TRBJ2-2; CDR3: CASSRTGTGNTGELFF; DNA: TGTGCCAGCAGCCGAACCGGGACAGGGAACACCGGGGAGCTGTTTTTT
D: TRBD1; V: TRBV11-3; size: .; length: 17; J: TRBJ1-3; CDR3: CASSLLPGGIRGNTIYF; DNA: TGTGCCAGCAGCTTATTACCAGGGGGCATCAGGGGAAACACCATATATTTT
D: TRBD1; V: TRBV28; size: few; length: 15; J: TRBJ2-1; CDR3: CASILRDRGHNEQFF; DNA: TGTGCCAGCATTCTCAGGGACAGGGGCCACAATGAGCAGTTCTTC
D: TRBD1; V: TRBV11-2; size: .; length: 12; J: TRBJ2-3; CDR3: CASGQGTDTQYF; DNA: TGTGCCAGCGGACAGGGCACAGATACGCAGTATTTT
D: .; V: TRBV27; size: once; length: 15; J: TRBJ1-6; CDR3: CASRQGQFYNSPLHF; DNA: TGTGCCAGCAGGCAGGGACAATTCTATAATTCACCCCTCCACTTT
D: TRBD1; V: TRBV24-1; size: .; length: 15; J: TRBJ2-5; CDR3: CATSDLSGGSETQYF; DNA: TGTGCCACCAGTGATTTATCAGGGGGCTCAGAGACCCAGTACTTC
D: .; V: TRBV10-3; size: once; length: 15; J: TRBJ2-2; CDR3: CAITSTATNTGELFF; DNA: TGTGCCATCACCTCGACAGCTACGAACACCGGGGAGCTGTTTTTT
D: .; V: TRBV11-2; size: .; length: 15; J: TRBJ2-5; CDR3: CASSLGSRQFQTQYF; DNA: TGTGCCAGCAGCTTGGGCTCCCGCCAGTTTCAGACCCAGTACTTC
D: TRBD2; V: TRBV3-1/TRBV3-2; size: .; length: 13; J: TRBJ2-3; CDR3: CASGTSGTDTQYF; DNA: TGTGCCAGCGGGACTAGCGGCACAGATACGCAGTATTTT
D: .; V: TRBV6-2/TRBV6-3; size: .; length: 15; J: TRBJ2-1; CDR3: CASSYGDWTYNEQFF; DNA: TGTGCCAGCAGTTACGGGGACTGGACTTACAATGAGCAGTTCTTC
D: TRBD2; V: TRBV7-2; size: .; length: 16; J: TRBJ2-7; CDR3: CASSFPGLAGSYEQYF; DNA: TGTGCCAGCAGCTTCCCCGGGCTAGCGGGCTCCTACGAGCAGTACTTC
D: .; V: TRBV29-1; size: .; length: 14; J: TRBJ2-1; CDR3: CSGQRTGKNNEQFF; DNA: TGCAGCGGCCAAAGGACGGGGAAAAACAATGAGCAGTTCTTC
D: TRBD1; V: TRBV7-4; size: once; length: 15; J: TRBJ2-7; CDR3: CASSLAQGFSYEQYF; DNA: TGTGCCAGCAGCTTAGCACAGGGGTTCTCCTACGAGCAGTACTTC